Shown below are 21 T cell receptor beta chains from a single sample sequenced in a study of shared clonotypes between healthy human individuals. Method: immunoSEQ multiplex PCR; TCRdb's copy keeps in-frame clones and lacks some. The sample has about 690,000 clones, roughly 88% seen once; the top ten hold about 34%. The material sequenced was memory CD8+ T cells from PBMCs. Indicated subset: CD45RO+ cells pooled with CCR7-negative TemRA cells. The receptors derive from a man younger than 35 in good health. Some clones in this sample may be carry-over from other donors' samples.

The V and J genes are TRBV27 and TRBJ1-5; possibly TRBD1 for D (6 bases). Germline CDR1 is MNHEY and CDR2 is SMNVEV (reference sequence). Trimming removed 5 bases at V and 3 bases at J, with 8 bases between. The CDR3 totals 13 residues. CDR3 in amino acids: CASSRGDNQPQHF. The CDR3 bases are TGTGCCAGCAGTAGGGGGGACAATCAGCCCCAGCATTTT.

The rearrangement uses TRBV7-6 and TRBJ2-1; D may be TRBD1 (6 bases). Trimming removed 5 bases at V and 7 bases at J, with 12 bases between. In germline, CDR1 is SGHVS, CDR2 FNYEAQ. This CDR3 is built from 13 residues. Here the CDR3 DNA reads TGTGCCAGCAGCCCCCGGACAGAGAATGAGCAGTTCTTC. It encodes CASSPRTENEQFF.

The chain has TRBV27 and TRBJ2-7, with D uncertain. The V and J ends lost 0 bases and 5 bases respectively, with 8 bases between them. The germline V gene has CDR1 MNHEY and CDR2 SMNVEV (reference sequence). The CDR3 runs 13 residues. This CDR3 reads CASSLSSSNEQYF. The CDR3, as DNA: TGTGCCAGCAGTTTATCGTCAAGTAACGAGCAGTACTTC.

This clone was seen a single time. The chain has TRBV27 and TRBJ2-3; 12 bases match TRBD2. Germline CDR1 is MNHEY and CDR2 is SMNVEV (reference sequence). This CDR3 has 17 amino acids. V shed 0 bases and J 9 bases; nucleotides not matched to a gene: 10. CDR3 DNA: TGTGCCAGCAGTTTATCTTTTGTGGGACTAGCGGGTTCGACGCAGTATTTT. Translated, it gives CASSLSFVGLAGSTQYF.

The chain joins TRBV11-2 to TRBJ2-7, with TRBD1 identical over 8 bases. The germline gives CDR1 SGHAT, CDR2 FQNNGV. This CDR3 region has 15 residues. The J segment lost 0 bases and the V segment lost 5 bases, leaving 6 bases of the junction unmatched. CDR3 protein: CASSPETGGSYEQYF. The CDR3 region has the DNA TGTGCCAGCAGCCCCGAAACAGGGGGCTCCTACGAGCAGTACTTC.

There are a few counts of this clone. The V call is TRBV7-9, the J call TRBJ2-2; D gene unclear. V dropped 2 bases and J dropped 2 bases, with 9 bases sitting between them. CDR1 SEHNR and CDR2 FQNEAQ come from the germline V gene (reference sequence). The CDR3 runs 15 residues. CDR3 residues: CASSLLSGNTGELFF. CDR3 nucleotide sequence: TGTGCCAGCAGCTTACTCTCCGGTAACACCGGGGAGCTGTTTTTT.

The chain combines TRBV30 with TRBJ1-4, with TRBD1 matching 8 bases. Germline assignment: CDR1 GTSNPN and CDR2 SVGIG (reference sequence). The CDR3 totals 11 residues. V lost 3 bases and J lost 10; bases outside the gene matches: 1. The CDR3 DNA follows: TGTGCCTGGAGAGGACAGGGAAAACTGTTTTTT. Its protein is CAWRGQGKLFF.

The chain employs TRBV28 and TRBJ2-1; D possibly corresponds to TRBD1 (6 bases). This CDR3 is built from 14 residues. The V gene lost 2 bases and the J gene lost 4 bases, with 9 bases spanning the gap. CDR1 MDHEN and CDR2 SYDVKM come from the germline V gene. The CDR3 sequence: CASSLGQKYNEQFF. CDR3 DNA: TGTGCCAGCAGTTTAGGACAGAAGTACAATGAGCAGTTCTTC.

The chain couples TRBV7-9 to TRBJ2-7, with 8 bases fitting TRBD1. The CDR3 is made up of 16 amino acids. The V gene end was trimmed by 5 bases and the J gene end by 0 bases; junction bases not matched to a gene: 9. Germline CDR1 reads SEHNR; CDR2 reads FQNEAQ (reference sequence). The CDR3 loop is CASSGPRDRNSYEQYF. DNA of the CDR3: TGTGCCAGCAGCGGACCCCGGGACAGGAACTCCTACGAGCAGTACTTC.

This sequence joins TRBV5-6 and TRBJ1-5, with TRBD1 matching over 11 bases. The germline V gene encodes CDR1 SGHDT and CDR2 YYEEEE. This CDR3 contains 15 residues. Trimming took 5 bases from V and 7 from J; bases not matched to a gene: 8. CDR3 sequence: CASSQDRGLGQPQHF. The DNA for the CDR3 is TGTGCCAGCAGTCAGGACAGGGGGCTAGGGCAGCCCCAGCATTTT.

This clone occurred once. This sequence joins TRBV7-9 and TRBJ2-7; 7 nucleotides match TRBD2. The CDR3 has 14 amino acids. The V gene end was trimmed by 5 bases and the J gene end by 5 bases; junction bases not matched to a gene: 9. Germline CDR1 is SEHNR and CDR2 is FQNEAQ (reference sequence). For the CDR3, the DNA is TGTGCCAGCAGCCCCTGGGGAGGGGACCACGAGCAGTACTTC. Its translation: CASSPWGGDHEQYF.

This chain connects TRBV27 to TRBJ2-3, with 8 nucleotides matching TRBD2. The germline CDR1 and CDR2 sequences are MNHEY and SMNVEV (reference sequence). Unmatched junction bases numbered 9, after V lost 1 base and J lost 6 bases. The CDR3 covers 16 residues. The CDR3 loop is CASSLYKREPVDTQYF. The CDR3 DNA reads TGTGCCAGCAGTTTATATAAGCGGGAGCCCGTTGATACGCAGTATTTT.

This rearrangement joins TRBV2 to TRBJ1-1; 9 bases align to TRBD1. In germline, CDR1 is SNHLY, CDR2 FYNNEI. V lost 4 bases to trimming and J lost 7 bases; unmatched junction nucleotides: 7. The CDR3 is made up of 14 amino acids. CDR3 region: CASSATGQGIEAFF. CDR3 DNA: TGTGCCAGCAGTGCTACCGGACAGGGGATTGAAGCTTTCTTT.

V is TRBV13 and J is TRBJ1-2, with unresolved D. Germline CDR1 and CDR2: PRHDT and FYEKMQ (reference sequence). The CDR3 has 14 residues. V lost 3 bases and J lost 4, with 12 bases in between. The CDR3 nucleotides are TGTGCCAGCAGCTTCGGCGGCAATCTCTATGGCTACACCTTC. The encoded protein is CASSFGGNLYGYTF.

CDR3 in amino acids: CASSPDRHIQYF. In DNA, the CDR3 is TGTGCCAGCAGCCCGGACAGACACATTCAGTACTTC. The rearrangement uses TRBV13 and TRBJ2-4; a weak D match, TRBD1 (6 bases). V lost 5 bases and J lost 8, with 10 bases in between. The CDR3 covers 12 residues. CDR1 is PRHDT and CDR2 is FYEKMQ in the germline V gene (reference sequence).

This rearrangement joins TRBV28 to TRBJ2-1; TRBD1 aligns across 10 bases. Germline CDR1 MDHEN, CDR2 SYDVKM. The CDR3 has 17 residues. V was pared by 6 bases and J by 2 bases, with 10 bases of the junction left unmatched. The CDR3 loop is CASRPTYDRGPYNEQFF. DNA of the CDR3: TGTGCCAGCAGGCCCACGTACGACAGGGGGCCCTACAATGAGCAGTTCTTC.

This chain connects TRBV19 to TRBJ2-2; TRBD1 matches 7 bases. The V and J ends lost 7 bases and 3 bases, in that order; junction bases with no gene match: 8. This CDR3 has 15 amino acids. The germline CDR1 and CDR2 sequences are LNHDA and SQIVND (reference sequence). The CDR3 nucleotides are TGTGCCAGTAAGACCGGGACAGTGCACACCGGGGAGCTGTTTTTT. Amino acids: CASKTGTVHTGELFF.

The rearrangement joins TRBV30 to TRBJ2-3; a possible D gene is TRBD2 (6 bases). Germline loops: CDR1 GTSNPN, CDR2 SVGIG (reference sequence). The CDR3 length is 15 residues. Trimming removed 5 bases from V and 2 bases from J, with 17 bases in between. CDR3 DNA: TGTGCCTGGGACCCCAAAGGACTAATCACAGATACGCAGTATTTT. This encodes CAWDPKGLITDTQYF.

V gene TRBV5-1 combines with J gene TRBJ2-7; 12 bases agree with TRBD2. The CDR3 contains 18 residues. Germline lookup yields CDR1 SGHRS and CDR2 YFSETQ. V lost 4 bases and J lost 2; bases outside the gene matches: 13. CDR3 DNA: TGCGCCAGCAGCGACGGCCGACTAGCGGGAGTTATGACCTACGAGCAGTACTTC. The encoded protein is CASSDGRLAGVMTYEQYF.

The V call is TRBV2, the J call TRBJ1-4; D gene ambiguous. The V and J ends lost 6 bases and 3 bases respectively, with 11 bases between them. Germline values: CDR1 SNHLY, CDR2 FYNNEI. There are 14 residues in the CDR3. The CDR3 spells CASRVGYANEKLFF. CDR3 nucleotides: TGTGCCAGCAGAGTGGGCTATGCTAATGAAAAACTGTTTTTT.

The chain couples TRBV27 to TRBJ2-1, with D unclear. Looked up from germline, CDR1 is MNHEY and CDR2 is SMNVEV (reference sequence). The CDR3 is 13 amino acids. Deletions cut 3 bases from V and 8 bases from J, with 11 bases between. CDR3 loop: CASSFSWSYEQFF. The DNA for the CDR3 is TGTGCCAGCAGTTTTTCGTGGAGTTATGAGCAGTTCTTC.